This T cell receptor (beta chain) derives from a study of T-cell reconstitution after alpha-beta-depleted transplantation in children. This CDR3 has 15 residues. Germline CDR1 SEHNR, CDR2 FQNEAQ (reference sequence). V lost 1 base to trimming and J lost 4 bases, with 12 bases between them. Unique molecular identifiers were built into the TCRbeta library. TCRdb ran MiXCR on the PCR reads and lists one entry per CDR3 protein. The data contain about 540,000 distinct CDR3 sequences, 18% of them singletons. The J gene is TRBJ2-3, the V gene TRBV7-9; D is uncertain. This sequence was found in a human donor who donated a stem cell graft to a child with acute lymphoblastic leukemia. The starting material was PBMCs from the stem cell graft donor, obtained from the stem cell graft. The CDR3 protein is CASSLGLSKADTQYF. The CDR3 bases are TGTGCCAGCAGCTTAGGACTCTCCAAGGCAGATACGCAGTATTTT.